This entry lists 29 T cell receptor beta chains sequenced from one sample in a study of early T cells in non-severe SARS-CoV-2 infection. TCRdb re-analysed the 5' RACE reads in MiXCR, keeping a single row per CDR3 protein. This table holds 85,000 to 100,000 distinct CDR3 sequences, over 15% found once. Sequenced input: whole blood. All receptors derive from an adult who was a healthcare worker with PCR-confirmed SARS-CoV-2 infection or an uninfected control (not recorded which).

This clonotype has just a few counts. The V gene is TRBV6-1, the J gene TRBJ1-3; 9 bases are shared with TRBD1. J gave up 0 bases and V 3 bases, and 0 bases lay outside the gene matches. The CDR3 covers 15 residues. Germline values: CDR1 MNHNS, CDR2 SASEGT. CDR3 DNA sequence: TGTGCCAGCAGTGAGGACAGGGGCTCTGGAAACACCATATATTTT. Translated: CASSEDRGSGNTIYF.

The sample holds a few counts of this clonotype. The CDR3, as DNA: TGTGCCAGCAGCCCCCCGGGAAGGGGAAATGAGCAGTTCTTC. Translated, it gives CASSPPGRGNEQFF. The chain recombines TRBV6-5 with TRBJ2-1; tentatively, D is TRBD1 or TRBD2 (5 bases each). From germline, CDR1 is MNHEY and CDR2 SVGAGI. V was cut by 6 bases and J by 7 bases, with 16 bases left in between. This CDR3 has 14 amino acids.

This rearrangement joins TRBV20-1 to TRBJ2-3; 11 bases are a match to TRBD2. Trimming took 6 bases from V and 3 from J; bases not matched to a gene: 8. Germline V gene sequence: CDR1 DFQATT, CDR2 SNEGSKA (reference sequence). This CDR3 region has 15 residues. The CDR3 spells CSASLAGGRTDTQYF. The CDR3, as DNA: TGCAGTGCCTCCCTAGCGGGGGGACGAACAGATACGCAGTATTTT.

This clonotype turned up a few times. The chain couples TRBV5-5 to TRBJ1-1, with D possibly TRBD1 on 6 matching bases. CDR3 length equals 16 residues. V was pared by 1 base and J by 0 bases, with 13 bases between. Germline CDR1 and CDR2: SGHKS and YYEKEE (reference sequence). CDR3 DNA sequence: TGTGCCAGCAGCTTGTCCGAGACAGGAATGAACACTGAAGCTTTCTTT. This encodes CASSLSETGMNTEAFF.

This clonotype has more than one count but fewer than ten. The CDR3 protein is CSAPSGGARETQYF. The CDR3 DNA reads TGCAGTGCACCGTCAGGGGGCGCGAGGGAGACCCAGTACTTC. The chain joins TRBV20-1 to TRBJ2-5; TRBD1 agrees at 8 bases. The CDR3 length is 14 residues. V lost 6 bases, J lost 5 bases, and 11 bases stayed unmatched. The germline V gene encodes CDR1 DFQATT and CDR2 SNEGSKA (reference sequence).

This sequence joins TRBV15 and TRBJ1-2; D gene ambiguous. Trimming took 5 bases from V and 4 from J, leaving 17 bases between them. The germline gives CDR1 LNHNV, CDR2 YYDKDF (reference sequence). The CDR3 is 15 amino acids. As DNA, the CDR3 is TGTGCCACCAGCCCACGAAGGGAGTATCCCTATGGCTACACCTTC. Encoded protein: CATSPRREYPYGYTF.

The chain combines TRBV20-1 with TRBJ1-4, with D possibly being TRBD1 (5 bases). The germline V gene encodes CDR1 DFQATT and CDR2 SNEGSKA (reference sequence). Trimming stripped 3 bases from V and 7 bases from J, with 9 bases between. The CDR3 contains 12 residues. CDR3 sequence (DNA): TGCAGTGCTAGCCAGACAGCTGAAAAACTGTTTTTT. Its protein is CSASQTAEKLFF.

Many counts were recorded for this clonotype. The V and J genes are TRBV29-1 and TRBJ2-7; maybe TRBD1 (5 bases). V lost 1 base, J lost 7 bases, and 5 bases lay in between. CDR3 length: 10 residues. The germline V gene has CDR1 SQVTM and CDR2 ANQGSEA. The CDR3 nucleotides read TGCAGCGTTGAAGCAGGGGAGCAGTACTTC. Its translation: CSVEAGEQYF.

Ten or more counts support this clonotype. The J gene is TRBJ1-2, the V gene TRBV7-9; D uncertain. The germline V gene has CDR1 SEHNR and CDR2 FQNEAQ (reference sequence). The CDR3 length is 13 residues. V gave up 1 base and J gave up 8 bases, with 11 bases separating them. Written as DNA, the CDR3 is TGTGCCAGCAGCTTAGAGATCCCGGAAGGCTACACCTTC. It specifies CASSLEIPEGYTF.

This clonotype showed up many times. J is TRBJ1-5 and V is TRBV30, with 7 bases aligning to TRBD1. The length of the CDR3 is 15 residues. Germline CDR1 and CDR2: GTSNPN and SVGIG (reference sequence). Trimming at V came to 2 bases and at J to 4 bases, leaving 8 bases not matched to a gene. CDR3 bases: TGTGCCTGGAGTTCACTCGACAGGGAAAATCAGCCCCAGCATTTT. It codes for CAWSSLDRENQPQHF.

This clonotype was observed a handful of times. The genes are TRBV28 and TRBJ2-2; TRBD1 or TRBD2 may be the D gene (5 bases each). Looked up from germline, CDR1 is MDHEN and CDR2 is SYDVKM. The CDR3 is made up of 14 amino acids. V was shortened by 6 bases and J by 4 bases, with 12 bases between the two germline ends. CDR3: CASRGTAITGELFF. CDR3 nucleotides: TGTGCCAGCAGAGGGACGGCGATCACCGGGGAGCTGTTTTTT.

The sample holds a few counts of this clonotype. The gene calls are TRBV7-6 and TRBJ2-1; D might be TRBD2 (6 bases). The V end lost 6 bases, the J end lost 0 bases, and 15 bases lay between the germline ends. Germline values: CDR1 SGHVS, CDR2 FNYEAQ. The CDR3 loop spans 16 amino acids. The CDR3 reads CASSLRPGVSYNEQFF. The CDR3 DNA is TGTGCCAGCAGTTTGCGACCGGGGGTCTCCTACAATGAGCAGTTCTTC.

V and J are TRBV10-3 and TRBJ2-7; D ambiguous. This CDR3 comprises 13 residues. V dropped 7 bases and J dropped 1 base, with 11 bases sitting between them. Germline V gene lookup returns CDR1 ENHRY and CDR2 SYGVKD. CDR3 nucleotide sequence: TGTGCCATCACGTTAGGGCCTTCCTACGAGCAGTACTTC. Its translation: CAITLGPSYEQYF.

This clonotype was recorded once. The chain uses TRBV5-1 and TRBJ2-1; TRBD1 is a possible D gene (5 bases). V was trimmed by 5 bases and J by 8 bases, leaving 17 bases between them. CDR1 is SGHRS and CDR2 is YFSETQ in the germline V gene. The CDR3 length is 14 residues. CDR3 DNA: TGCGCCAGCAGGGTACAGGAGATTAGGGATGAGCAGTTCTTC. The encoded protein is CASRVQEIRDEQFF. The variable domain in full, with the rest retrieved from reference TRBV5-1 and TRBJ2-1, is KAGVTQTPRYLIKTRGQQVTLSCSPISGHRSVSWYQQTPGQGLQFLFEYFSETQRNKGNFPGRFSGRQFSNSRSEMNVSTLELGDSALYLCASRVQEIRDEQFFGPGTRLTVL.

J is TRBJ2-1 and V is TRBV28; the D gene could be TRBD1 or TRBD2 (5 bases each). Germline V gene data show CDR1 as MDHEN and CDR2 as SYDVKM. Trimming stripped 2 bases from V and 2 bases from J, with 10 bases between. The CDR3 has 15 amino acids. CDR3 region: CASSLPRDAYNEQFF. As DNA, the CDR3 is TGTGCCAGCAGTTTACCGAGGGACGCCTACAATGAGCAGTTCTTC.

This clonotype was detected ten times or more. The chain carries TRBV7-2 and TRBJ1-5; no clear D. CDR1 and CDR2 (germline): SGHTA, FQGNSA. V shed 1 base and J shed 4 bases, with 2 bases lying between them. CDR3 length: 12 residues. CDR3 DNA sequence: TGTGCCAGCAGCTTAGGGAATCAGCCCCAGCATTTT. Protein product: CASSLGNQPQHF.

The gene calls are TRBV28 and TRBJ1-1; tentatively, D is TRBD1 (6 bases). This CDR3 region has 15 residues. Trimming pared 6 bases from V and 4 bases from J, leaving 18 bases between. Germline assignment: CDR1 MDHEN and CDR2 SYDVKM. DNA of the CDR3: TGTGCCAGCAGCTCAAGCGGGGGGCGCCGCACTGAAGCTTTCTTT. Protein product: CASSSSGGRRTEAFF. The whole variable domain, filled in from reference TRBV28 and TRBJ1-1, reads DVKVTQSSRYLVKRTGEKVFLECVQDMDHENMFWYRQDPGLGLRLIYFSYDVKMKEKGDIPEGYSVSREKKERFSLILESASTNQTSMYLCASSSSGGRRTEAFFGQGTRLTVV.

In its sample, this clonotype was seen a few times. The rearrangement links TRBV7-9 to TRBJ2-5; maybe TRBD1 (5 bases). The CDR3 consists of 16 residues. Germline lookup yields CDR1 SEHNR and CDR2 FQNEAQ (reference sequence). V lost 5 bases and J lost 4, with 20 bases in between. CDR3 residues: CASSPRTYRPSETQYF. CDR3 bases: TGTGCCAGCAGCCCACGAACTTACAGGCCTTCAGAGACCCAGTACTTC.

This clonotype was found a few times. The chain has TRBV9 and TRBJ2-1; tentative D call: TRBD2 (5 bases). Germline-derived CDR1 and CDR2 are SGDLS and YYNGEE. Trimming cost V 0 bases and J 6 bases, with 13 bases left between them. The CDR3 spans 15 residues. The CDR3 spells CASSVVATRGNEQFF. DNA of the CDR3: TGTGCCAGCAGCGTAGTGGCAACCCGGGGCAATGAGCAGTTCTTC. Together with reference TRBV9 and TRBJ2-1, the CDR3 gives the full variable domain: DSGVTQTPKHLITATGQRVTLRCSPRSGDLSVYWYQQSLDQGLQFLIQYYNGEERAKGNILERFSAQQFPDLHSELNLSSLELGDSALYFCASSVVATRGNEQFFGPGTRLTVL.

V gene TRBV7-2 combines with J gene TRBJ2-1; D gene uncertain. Germline V gene data show CDR1 as SGHTA and CDR2 as FQGNSA. The CDR3 is made up of 15 amino acids. Trimming shortened V by 5 bases and J by 3 bases, and 14 bases separated the two germline ends. The CDR3 here is CASSPVGGLYNEQFF. The CDR3 DNA follows: TGTGCCAGCAGCCCCGTAGGCGGCCTCTACAATGAGCAGTTCTTC.

This clonotype was detected only a few times. This chain joins TRBV5-1 and TRBJ2-7; 9 bases align to TRBD1. There are 14 residues in the CDR3. CDR1 is SGHRS and CDR2 is YFSETQ in the germline V gene. V lost 5 bases, J lost 5 bases, and 8 bases stayed unmatched. The CDR3 coding sequence is TGCGCCAGCAGGACAGACAGGGGGAACCACGAGCAGTACTTC. This gives the protein CASRTDRGNHEQYF.

CDR3 amino acids: CATHPGGVGDQPQHF. Here the CDR3 DNA reads TGTGCCACCCACCCGGGGGGGGTGGGTGATCAGCCCCAGCATTTT. The J gene is TRBJ1-5, the V gene TRBV24-1, with D possibly TRBD1 on 5 matching bases. Trimming removed 9 bases at V and 5 bases at J, with 19 bases between. The CDR3 runs 15 residues. The germline V gene encodes CDR1 KGHDR and CDR2 SFDVKD.

This clonotype was recorded a few times. This chain links TRBV5-1 with TRBJ1-4; 8 bases are a match to TRBD1. With 5 bases clipped from V and 1 base from J, the junction kept 4 bases outside the gene matches. The CDR3 sequence is 15 residues long. Germline CDR1 and CDR2: SGHRS and YFSETQ. CDR3 protein: CASRDTGGTNEKLFF. The CDR3 DNA sequence: TGCGCCAGCAGAGACACAGGGGGAACTAATGAAAAACTGTTTTTT.

This chain joins TRBV20-1 and TRBJ2-1, with TRBD2 identical over 11 bases. The V gene end was trimmed by 4 bases and the J gene end by 7 bases; junction bases not matched to a gene: 6. The germline CDR1 and CDR2 sequences are DFQATT and SNEGSKA (reference sequence). This CDR3 is 14 amino acids long. In DNA, the CDR3 is TGCAGTGCTATCCGTTTAGCGGGAGGGAATGAGCAGTTCTTC. Translated, it gives CSAIRLAGGNEQFF.

The chain uses TRBV5-6 and TRBJ1-1; D not certain. V was shortened by 2 bases and J by 0 bases, with 14 bases between the two germline ends. Per the germline V gene, CDR1 is SGHDT and CDR2 is YYEEEE. The CDR3 totals 16 residues. The CDR3 loop reads CASSFGPSDMNTEAFF. The CDR3 nucleotides read TGTGCCAGCAGCTTCGGACCCAGCGACATGAACACTGAAGCTTTCTTT.

This clonotype was counted at least ten times. The chain is built from TRBV18 and TRBJ2-7; TRBD1 aligns across 7 bases. Germline-derived CDR1 and CDR2 are KGHSH and LQKENI. V lost 3 bases, J lost 0 bases, and 5 bases stayed unmatched. The CDR3 length is 15 residues. The CDR3 sequence: CASSPSGTVSYEQYF. The CDR3 DNA reads TGTGCCAGCTCACCCTCCGGGACAGTCTCCTACGAGCAGTACTTC.

This clonotype was counted a few times. The V and J genes are TRBV18 and TRBJ2-1, with D uncertain. This CDR3 has 14 residues. Germline CDR1 is KGHSH and CDR2 is LQKENI. The V gene lost 0 bases and the J gene lost 5 bases, with 8 bases spanning the gap. CDR3 DNA: TGTGCCAGCTCACCACCGACTCGAGACAATGAGCAGTTCTTC. Amino acids: CASSPPTRDNEQFF.

This clonotype was detected ten times or more. The CDR3 reads CSARDPGRDRANNEQFF. The CDR3 DNA sequence: TGCAGTGCTAGAGATCCGGGGCGGGACAGGGCTAACAATGAGCAGTTCTTC. The rearrangement links TRBV20-1 to TRBJ2-1, with TRBD1 identical over 9 bases. CDR1 is DFQATT, CDR2 SNEGSKA, per germline (reference sequence). V was clipped by 0 bases and J by 5 bases; unmatched bases: 11. The CDR3 is 17 residues long.

This clonotype was counted a few times. This chain uses TRBV7-9 with TRBJ1-4; D possibly corresponds to TRBD1 (6 bases). Trimming took off 5 bases at V and 2 bases at J, with 12 bases between the two ends. The germline V gene has CDR1 SEHNR and CDR2 FQNEAQ (reference sequence). The CDR3 is 15 amino acids. CDR3 amino acids: CASSARGGTNEKLFF. CDR3 in DNA: TGTGCCAGCAGCGCAAGAGGGGGGACTAATGAAAAACTGTTTTTT.